A single sample gave rise to the 17 T cell receptor beta chains below, sequenced in a study of chemoradiotherapy in HPV16-positive cancers. Produced via immunoSEQ multiplex PCR; TCRdb's table is partial and in-frame only. The sample lists around 9,600 clones; over 65% were seen once. Sample collection was performed from a patient who underwent chemoradiotherapy. The receptor source for this set is a human donor with HPV-associated anogenital cancer.

The rearrangement joins TRBV27 to TRBJ1-3, with D perhaps TRBD1 (5 bases). The V and J ends lost 0 bases and 2 bases respectively, with 8 bases between them. Germline CDR1 is MNHEY and CDR2 is SMNVEV (reference sequence). This CDR3 has 15 amino acids. The CDR3 is CASSLSWGAGNTIYF. The CDR3 nucleotides are TGTGCCAGCAGTTTATCTTGGGGGGCTGGAAACACCATATATTTT.

This chain links TRBV5-6 with TRBJ1-2; no reliable D call. This CDR3 is built from 14 residues. CDR1 is SGHDT and CDR2 is YYEEEE in the germline V gene. V was trimmed by 5 bases and J by 0 bases, leaving 11 bases between them. The CDR3 DNA reads as TGTGCCAGCAGACTTGACTTAACTAACTATGGCTACACCTTC. This encodes CASRLDLTNYGYTF.

J is TRBJ1-1 and V is TRBV5-6; unclear D gene. V was cut by 4 bases and J by 2 bases, with 27 bases left in between. CDR1 and CDR2 (germline): SGHDT, YYEEEE. This CDR3 region has 19 residues. Here the CDR3 DNA reads TGTGCCAGCAGCCCGTCCCTCTTAGGGAACGCCTTACGAAACACTGAAGCTTTCTTT. It codes for CASSPSLLGNALRNTEAFF.

This clone was found a few times. This chain joins TRBV10-1 and TRBJ2-7; possibly TRBD2 for D (5 bases). The CDR3 runs to 13 residues. The V end was cut by 2 bases, the J end by 2 bases, with 7 bases between. Germline V CDR1 and CDR2: WNHNN, SYGVQD (reference sequence). The chain's CDR3 is CASSEIGAYEQYF. For the CDR3, the DNA is TGCGCCAGCAGTGAGATCGGGGCCTACGAGCAGTACTTC.

This chain uses TRBV7-9 with TRBJ2-7; D is unresolved. Germline V gene sequence: CDR1 SEHNR, CDR2 FQNEAQ (reference sequence). V was pared by 5 bases and J by 6 bases, with 14 bases between. The CDR3 runs 13 residues. CDR3 amino acids: CASSPDQLGEQYF. CDR3 sequence (DNA): TGTGCCAGCAGCCCTGACCAGCTAGGCGAGCAGTACTTC.

This clone was seen a few times. The chain employs TRBV6-6 and TRBJ2-1; D is perhaps TRBD1 (5 bases). This CDR3 is built from 15 residues. Between the trimmed V and J ends, which lost 3 bases and 1 base, there was a span of 10 bases. Germline V gene lookup returns CDR1 MNHNY and CDR2 SVGAGI (reference sequence). This chain's CDR3 is CASSYLQGSYNEQFF. CDR3 sequence (DNA): TGTGCCAGCAGTTATCTCCAGGGTTCCTACAATGAGCAGTTCTTC.

The CDR3 region is CASSLKASGGASTDTQYF. CDR3 DNA: TGTGCCAGCAGCTTAAAGGCTAGCGGGGGGGCTAGCACAGATACGCAGTATTTT. This chain joins TRBV13 and TRBJ2-3, with 12 bases matching TRBD2. V gave up 2 bases and J gave up 0 bases; unmatched junction bases: 6. This CDR3 is built from 18 residues. Germline lookup yields CDR1 PRHDT and CDR2 FYEKMQ (reference sequence).

V is TRBV9 and J is TRBJ2-5; TRBD1 might be the D (6 bases). Germline assignment: CDR1 SGDLS and CDR2 YYNGEE. V lost 3 bases and J 7 bases, leaving 13 bases between the germline ends. CDR3 length: 13 residues. The chain's CDR3 is CASSDRATRTQYF. Here the CDR3 DNA reads TGTGCCAGCAGCGACAGGGCCACAAGGACCCAGTACTTC.

The rearrangement links TRBV28 to TRBJ1-2; 8 bases line up with TRBD1. The CDR3 covers 18 residues. CDR1 MDHEN and CDR2 SYDVKM come from the germline V gene. The V segment lost 6 bases and the J segment 9 bases; nucleotides outside the gene matches: 24. The CDR3: CASSHGLGQGGKARSYTF. The CDR3, as DNA: TGTGCCAGCAGCCATGGTCTAGGACAGGGCGGAAAGGCTAGGAGCTACACCTTC.

The chain is built from TRBV2 and TRBJ1-1; 7 positions match TRBD1. CDR3 length: 14 amino acids. Germline V CDR1 and CDR2: SNHLY, FYNNEI. V shed 2 bases, J shed 5 bases, and the junction held 5 bases outside the gene matches. The CDR3 protein is CASSEQGGRTEAFF. CDR3 in DNA: TGTGCCAGCAGTGAACAGGGGGGGAGGACTGAAGCTTTCTTT.

The chain employs TRBV7-3 and TRBJ2-2, with D unclear. Germline V lookup: CDR1 SGHTA, CDR2 FQGTGA. CDR3 length equals 14 residues. Trimming took 3 bases from V and 6 from J, leaving 11 bases between them. For the CDR3, the DNA is TGTGCCAGCAGCTTTACTCCCGGGCCCGGGGAGCTGTTTTTT. Translation gives CASSFTPGPGELFF.

The rearrangement uses TRBV5-1 and TRBJ2-2; no firm D call. The CDR3 contains 14 residues. CDR1 is SGHRS and CDR2 is YFSETQ in the germline V gene. Between the trimmed V and J ends, which lost 2 bases and 0 bases, there was a span of 5 bases. The CDR3 nucleotides read TGCGCCAGCAGCTTAAACGCGAACACCGGGGAGCTGTTTTTT. The encoded protein is CASSLNANTGELFF.

The chain joins TRBV5-1 to TRBJ2-2; D perhaps matches TRBD1 (5 bases). From germline, CDR1 is SGHRS and CDR2 YFSETQ. The CDR3 length is 16 residues. Trimming shortened V by 6 bases and J by 0 bases, and 15 bases separated the two germline ends. The CDR3 nucleotides are TGCGCCAGCACATTCAGGGCCGGAACGAACACCGGGGAGCTGTTTTTT. Its translation is CASTFRAGTNTGELFF.

V gene TRBV15 combines with J gene TRBJ2-3, with TRBD2 matching over 10 bases. Germline CDR1 and CDR2: LNHNV and YYDKDF (reference sequence). The J segment lost 2 bases and the V segment lost 2 bases, leaving 4 bases of the junction unmatched. The CDR3 covers 16 residues. Here the CDR3 DNA reads TGTGCCACCAGCAGACTAGCGGGGGTGTTCACAGATACGCAGTATTTT. Translating gives CATSRLAGVFTDTQYF.

The chain couples TRBV12-5 to TRBJ1-5; D not resolved. CDR3 length: 19 residues. Trimming cost V 6 bases and J 2 bases, with 26 bases left between them. Germline-derived CDR1 and CDR2 are LGHNT and FRNRAP. The DNA of the CDR3 is TGTGCTAGTGGCTTCTTTTCACCCCTCCGGGAACGAGGCAATCAGCCCCAGCATTTT. Residues: CASGFFSPLRERGNQPQHF. Based on the CDR3 plus reference TRBV12-5 and TRBJ1-5, the full variable domain is DARVTQTPRHKVTEMGQEVTMRCQPILGHNTVFWYRQTMMQGLELLAYFRNRAPLDDSGMPKDRFSAEMPDATLATLKIQPSEPRDSAVYFCASGFFSPLRERGNQPQHFGDGTRLSIL.

This clone was observed a few times. The chain employs TRBV7-2 and TRBJ1-2; 8 bases match TRBD1. Germline assignment: CDR1 SGHTA and CDR2 FQGNSA. This CDR3 spans 15 amino acids. V gave up 4 bases and J gave up 5 bases; unmatched junction bases: 9. The DNA of the CDR3 is TGTGCCAGCAGCTCAGACAGGGGTAGATGGTATGGCTACACCTTC. Protein: CASSSDRGRWYGYTF.

The chain combines TRBV7-3 with TRBJ2-1; D is undetermined. Trimming shortened V by 1 base and J by 5 bases, and 6 bases separated the two germline ends. CDR1 is SGHTA and CDR2 is FQGTGA in the germline V gene. The CDR3 is made up of 13 amino acids. CDR3 region: CASSLRADNEQFF. CDR3 nucleotide sequence: TGTGCCAGCAGCTTAAGGGCAGACAATGAGCAGTTCTTC.